This T cell receptor beta chain was identified in a study of CD8+CD57+ T cells in acquired aplastic anemia. Study-level points and caveats: Twenty-nine was the count of CD8+ CDR3 sequences that patients shared with controls.

Worth noting for this clonotype: What it binds is not known.

The template for TCR beta VDJ and CDR3 sequence profiling was genomic DNA. One entry per CDR3 protein, called by TCRdb with MiXCR from the reads. Here the sample spans about 160,000 distinct CDR3 sequences, 40% to 60% being singletons. Patients chosen for sequencing had shown CD8+CD57+ cell expansion by flow cytometry. Sampling of blood occurred while the patients had still received no therapy. V dropped 3 bases and J dropped 0 bases, with 10 bases sitting between them. Germline V gene data show CDR1 as SGDLS and CDR2 as YYNGEE. This CDR3 has 15 amino acids. The rearrangement joins TRBV9 to TRBJ1-5; perhaps TRBD1 as D (5 bases). The TCR sequence derives from a human donor with aplastic anemia. The sequenced sample was sorted CD4+, CD8+, or CD8+CD57+ T cells (not recorded which) from PBMCs. CDR3 sequence (DNA): TGTGCCAGCAGCGGGGAAGGGACTAGCAATCAGCCCCAGCATTTT. Its protein product is CASSGEGTSNQPQHF.